This passage covers 10 T cell receptor beta chains from one sample sequenced in a study of shared clonotypes between healthy human individuals. Assay: immunoSEQ multiplex PCR; the TCRdb copy retains only in-frame clones and omits some. The table lists 100,000 or so clones, around 68% of them singletons. What was sequenced was memory CD8+ T cells sorted from blood. Regarding subset: CD45RO+ cells pooled with CCR7-negative TemRA cells. The receptors shown here come from a woman in her twenties or thirties in good health.

This clone came up a few times. The chain is built from TRBV25-1 and TRBJ2-1, with 9 bases aligning to TRBD2. V was clipped by 5 bases and J by 3 bases; unmatched bases: 5. This CDR3 spans 15 amino acids. From germline, CDR1 is MGHDK and CDR2 SYGVNS. CDR3 region: CASSPLAGDYNEQFF. The DNA for the CDR3 is TGTGCCAGCAGTCCACTAGCGGGTGACTACAATGAGCAGTTCTTC.

V usage is TRBV28 and J usage is TRBJ2-2; 9 bases agree with TRBD1. From germline, CDR1 is MDHEN and CDR2 SYDVKM. This CDR3 is 16 amino acids long. The junction had 5 bases not matched to a gene; V was cut back by 6 bases and J by 0 bases. CDR3: CASRPRDRANTGELFF. CDR3 DNA: TGTGCCAGCAGGCCCCGGGACAGGGCGAACACCGGGGAGCTGTTTTTT.

The gene calls are TRBV5-1 and TRBJ1-2, with 8 positions matching TRBD1. V shed 0 bases and J 7 bases; nucleotides not matched to a gene: 8. The CDR3 has 15 amino acids. Germline V CDR1 and CDR2: SGHRS, YFSETQ. The CDR3 loop reads CASSLVSGGASGYTF. The CDR3 DNA sequence: TGCGCCAGCAGCTTGGTATCAGGGGGCGCGAGTGGCTACACCTTC.

The chain links TRBV28 to TRBJ2-7; D gene ambiguous. From germline, CDR1 is MDHEN and CDR2 SYDVKM. This CDR3 comprises 9 residues. V lost 9 bases to trimming and J lost 5 bases, with 5 bases between them. The CDR3 nucleotides are TGTGCCAGACTCGACGAGCAGTACTTC. As protein: CARLDEQYF.

In DNA, the CDR3 is TGTGCCAGCAGTCCGCTCCGGGACAGCGGCTACGAGCAGTACTTC. Translating it yields CASSPLRDSGYEQYF. The rearrangement uses TRBV27 and TRBJ2-7; 7 nucleotides agree with TRBD1. The CDR3 has 15 residues. The junction had 10 bases not matched to a gene; V was cut back by 5 bases and J by 3 bases. CDR1 is MNHEY and CDR2 is SMNVEV in the germline V gene (reference sequence).

This chain links TRBV20-1 with TRBJ2-1; no definite D call. Trimming cost V 6 bases and J 6 bases, with 9 bases left between them. In germline, CDR1 is DFQATT, CDR2 SNEGSKA (reference sequence). The length of the CDR3 is 11 residues. Written as DNA, the CDR3 is TGCAGTGCCGGAGATAGCAATGAGCAGTTCTTC. Amino acid sequence: CSAGDSNEQFF.

V usage is TRBV19 and J usage is TRBJ2-7, with D possibly being TRBD2 (6 bases). Germline V CDR1 and CDR2: LNHDA, SQIVND (reference sequence). This CDR3 is 16 amino acids long. Trimming stripped 5 bases from V and 4 bases from J, with 21 bases between. This chain's CDR3 is CASSARVTGTFYEQYF. The CDR3 nucleotides read TGTGCCAGTAGTGCACGAGTTACCGGGACTTTTTACGAGCAGTACTTC. Looking up the rest from reference TRBV19 and TRBJ2-7 gives the full variable domain: DGGITQSPKYLFRKEGQNVTLSCEQNLNHDAMYWYRQDPGQGLRLIYYSQIVNDFQKGDIAEGYSVSREKKESFPLTVTSAQKNPTAFYLCASSARVTGTFYEQYFGPGTRLTVT.

V is TRBV20-1 and J is TRBJ2-7; D is uncertain. Germline CDR1 is DFQATT and CDR2 is SNEGSKA (reference sequence). The ends were cut back, 6 bases at V and 3 bases at J, with 9 bases in the middle. The CDR3 sequence is 11 residues long. The CDR3 nucleotides read TGCAGTGCCGTGCGGTACTACGAGCAGTACTTC. Translating gives CSAVRYYEQYF.

This chain joins TRBV28 and TRBJ2-3, with 9 bases identical to TRBD1. Germline V gives CDR1 MDHEN, CDR2 SYDVKM. CDR3 length: 18 amino acids. V trimming: 6 bases; J trimming: 2 bases; junction bases outside the gene matches: 15. CDR3 coding DNA: TGTGCCAGCAGCCACCACAGGGGGCAGAGGATGACCACAGATACGCAGTATTTT. Its translation is CASSHHRGQRMTTDTQYF.

V gene TRBV29-1 combines with J gene TRBJ2-7, with 10 bases that match TRBD1. Germline-derived CDR1 and CDR2 are SQVTM and ANQGSEA. J was trimmed by 3 bases and V by 7 bases; bases with no gene match: 6. The CDR3 contains 13 residues. The CDR3 reads CSARGTGDYEQYF. The CDR3 coding sequence is TGCAGCGCCCGAGGGACAGGGGACTACGAGCAGTACTTC.